These 17 T cell receptor beta chains were sequenced from one sample in a study of cytomegalovirus exposure and HLA in healthy donors. The PCR was carried out with 60 Vbeta primers and 13 Jbeta primers. The protocol was immunoSEQ multiplex PCR, while the TCRdb copy is restricted to in-frame clones and leaves out a portion. The sample records almost 200,000 clones, roughly 85% being singletons. The source material was PBMCs. Source of these receptors: a woman aged 45-59 years in good health and CMV-seronegative.

This rearrangement joins TRBV7-9 to TRBJ1-1, with 7 bases aligning to TRBD1. Germline assignment: CDR1 SEHNR and CDR2 FQNEAQ (reference sequence). CDR3 length equals 15 residues. V shed 4 bases and J 1 base; nucleotides not matched to a gene: 6. The CDR3 nucleotides are TGTGCCAGCAGCTCCGTGACAGGGCGGAACACTGAAGCTTTCTTT. This sequence encodes CASSSVTGRNTEAFF. The full variable domain, completed using reference TRBV7-9 and TRBJ1-1, is DTGVSQNPRHKITKRGQNVTFRCDPISEHNRLYWYRQTLGQGPEFLTYFQNEAQLEKSRLLSDRFSAERPKGSFSTLEIQRTEQGDSAMYLCASSSVTGRNTEAFFGQGTRLTVV.

The J gene is TRBJ2-3, the V gene TRBV30, with TRBD2 matching 8 bases. With V trimmed by 5 bases and J by 5 bases, 12 bases remained unmatched. The CDR3 is 15 amino acids. Germline V gene sequence: CDR1 GTSNPN, CDR2 SVGIG (reference sequence). This chain's CDR3 is CAWGPGGREQDTQYF. The CDR3 coding sequence is TGTGCCTGGGGCCCGGGGGGGCGGGAGCAAGATACGCAGTATTTT. The variable domain in full, with the rest retrieved from reference TRBV30 and TRBJ2-3, is SQTIHQWPATLVQPVGSPLSLECTVEGTSNPNLYWYRQAAGRGLQLLFYSVGIGQISSEVPQNLSASRPQDRQFILSSKKLLLSDSGFYLCAWGPGGREQDTQYFGPGTRLTVL.

J is TRBJ2-5 and V is TRBV4-1, with D perhaps matching TRBD1 (6 bases). Germline values: CDR1 MGHRA, CDR2 YSYEKL. Trimming removed 0 bases from V and 3 bases from J, with 14 bases in between. This CDR3 comprises 16 residues. The CDR3 sequence: CASSQDMNRVEETQYF. The DNA for the CDR3 is TGCGCCAGCAGCCAAGATATGAACAGGGTGGAAGAGACCCAGTACTTC.

This rearrangement joins TRBV7-8 to TRBJ2-5; D uncertain. Germline V gene lookup returns CDR1 SGHVS and CDR2 FQNEAQ. This CDR3 contains 12 residues. The V gene lost 2 bases and the J gene lost 4 bases, with 5 bases spanning the gap. CDR3 sequence: CASSLMRETQYF. The CDR3, as DNA: TGTGCCAGCAGCTTAATGAGAGAGACCCAGTACTTC. The variable domain in full, completed from reference TRBV7-8 and TRBJ2-5, reads GAGVSQSPRYKVAKRGQDVALRCDPISGHVSLFWYQQALGQGPEFLTYFQNEAQLDKSGLPSDRFFAERPEGSVSTLKIQRTQQEDSAVYLCASSLMRETQYFGPGTRLLVL.

This chain uses TRBV6-1 with TRBJ1-1; D ambiguous. V gave up 4 bases and J gave up 0 bases, with 6 bases separating them. The CDR3 covers 13 residues. Per germline, CDR1 MNHNS and CDR2 SASEGT. The CDR3 loop is CASSAEVNTEAFF. The CDR3 coding sequence is TGTGCCAGCAGTGCAGAAGTGAACACTGAAGCTTTCTTT.

J is TRBJ1-1 and V is TRBV27; 7 bases match TRBD1. CDR1 is MNHEY, CDR2 SMNVEV, per germline (reference sequence). The CDR3 consists of 15 residues. J gave up 1 base and V 5 bases, and 7 bases lay outside the gene matches. Here the CDR3 reads CASSPHRDRNTEAFF. In DNA form, the CDR3 reads TGTGCCAGCAGTCCACACCGGGACAGGAACACTGAAGCTTTCTTT.

This clone was counted a few times. This chain uses TRBV5-1 with TRBJ2-7; no clear D. Germline lookup yields CDR1 SGHRS and CDR2 YFSETQ. The CDR3 is 12 amino acids. Trimming took 4 bases from V and 2 from J, leaving 7 bases between them. The CDR3 region has the DNA TGCGCCAGCAGCCCACCGGCCTACGAGCAGTACTTC. Amino acids: CASSPPAYEQYF.

J is TRBJ2-7 and V is TRBV28, with D uncertain. Germline V lookup: CDR1 MDHEN, CDR2 SYDVKM. Trimming pared 3 bases from V and 7 bases from J, leaving 13 bases between. This CDR3 region has 13 residues. This chain's CDR3 is CASSLVLGEEQYF. CDR3 nucleotides: TGTGCCAGCAGTTTGGTGCTTGGAGAAGAGCAGTACTTC.

Here the CDR3 reads CAISGSGRAGLSTDTQYF. The CDR3 region has the DNA TGTGCCATCAGTGGGAGCGGGAGGGCCGGGCTCAGCACAGATACGCAGTATTTT. This chain uses TRBV10-3 with TRBJ2-3, with 10 bases matching TRBD2. J was trimmed by 0 bases and V by 4 bases; bases with no gene match: 10. Germline assignment: CDR1 ENHRY and CDR2 SYGVKD. This CDR3 contains 18 residues.

CDR3: CASTLGQTPYEQYF. The CDR3 nucleotides are TGTGCCAGCACCCTCGGACAGACTCCTTACGAGCAGTACTTC. V gene TRBV6-6 combines with J gene TRBJ2-7; D possibly corresponds to TRBD1 (6 bases). Germline assignment: CDR1 MNHNY and CDR2 SVGAGI (reference sequence). This CDR3 is 14 amino acids long. V was clipped by 7 bases and J by 4 bases, with 17 bases between them.

V gene TRBV5-5 combines with J gene TRBJ1-1; D is perhaps TRBD1 (5 bases). Trimming took off 4 bases at V and 1 base at J, with 14 bases between the two ends. Germline V CDR1 and CDR2: SGHKS, YYEKEE (reference sequence). The length of the CDR3 is 15 residues. This CDR3 is CASSPSGGSNTEAFF. CDR3 sequence (DNA): TGTGCCAGCAGCCCTTCCGGGGGGTCGAACACTGAAGCTTTCTTT.

The chain carries TRBV28 and TRBJ2-7; TRBD2 might be the D (5 bases). This CDR3 region has 14 residues. Germline V lookup: CDR1 MDHEN, CDR2 SYDVKM. The ends were cut back, 3 bases at V and 7 bases at J, with 16 bases in the middle. The CDR3: CASSFSEVTGEQYF. The CDR3 DNA reads as TGTGCCAGCAGTTTTTCAGAGGTAACGGGAGAGCAGTACTTC.

The genes are TRBV7-9 and TRBJ2-3; 10 nucleotides agree with TRBD1. Germline-derived CDR1 and CDR2 are SEHNR and FQNEAQ (reference sequence). V trimming: 4 bases; J trimming: 4 bases; junction bases outside the gene matches: 5. The CDR3 totals 15 residues. The CDR3 sequence is CASSSRTGGSDTQYF. The CDR3 DNA reads TGTGCCAGCAGCTCCAGGACAGGGGGTTCAGATACGCAGTATTTT.

CDR3 sequence reads: CASSPPTSGSSSEQFF. In nucleotides, the CDR3 is TGTGCCAGCTCACCACCGACTAGCGGGAGTTCGAGTGAGCAGTTCTTC. J is TRBJ2-1 and V is TRBV18; 12 bases map to TRBD2. Germline CDR1 is KGHSH and CDR2 is LQKENI. V gave up 0 bases and J gave up 9 bases; unmatched junction bases: 6. CDR3 length: 16 residues.

This sequence joins TRBV5-1 and TRBJ2-7; TRBD2 matches 8 bases. The V segment lost 0 bases and the J segment 0 bases; nucleotides outside the gene matches: 8. There are 17 residues in the CDR3. CDR1 and CDR2 from the germline V gene are SGHRS and YFSETQ. This CDR3 reads CASSLAGQRGSSYEQYF. CDR3 DNA sequence: TGCGCCAGCAGCTTGGCGGGGCAGCGGGGGAGCTCCTACGAGCAGTACTTC.

The chain has TRBV19 and TRBJ2-1, with D maybe TRBD2 (7 bases). The CDR3 length is 14 residues. V was shortened by 0 bases and J by 9 bases, with 12 bases between the two germline ends. From germline, CDR1 is LNHDA and CDR2 SQIVND (reference sequence). The CDR3 loop is CASSIDRGGGEQFF. The CDR3 DNA sequence: TGTGCCAGTAGTATAGATAGGGGGGGCGGTGAGCAGTTCTTC.

The chain links TRBV7-2 to TRBJ2-5; D unresolved. The CDR3 is made up of 13 amino acids. Trimming took off 1 base at V and 2 bases at J, with 5 bases between the two ends. From germline, CDR1 is SGHTA and CDR2 FQGNSA. DNA for the CDR3: TGTGCCAGCAGCTTAGTCAGACAAGAGACCCAGTACTTC. It yields the protein CASSLVRQETQYF.